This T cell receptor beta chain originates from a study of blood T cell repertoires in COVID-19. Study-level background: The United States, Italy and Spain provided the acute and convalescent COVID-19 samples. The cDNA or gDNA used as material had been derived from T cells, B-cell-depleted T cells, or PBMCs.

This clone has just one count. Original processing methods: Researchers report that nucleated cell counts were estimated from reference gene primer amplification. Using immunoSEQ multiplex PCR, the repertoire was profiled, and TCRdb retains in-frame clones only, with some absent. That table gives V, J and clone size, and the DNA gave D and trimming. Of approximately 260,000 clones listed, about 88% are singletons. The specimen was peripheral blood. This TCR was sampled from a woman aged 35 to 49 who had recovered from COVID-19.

The CDR3 sequence is CAWSVRTNEKLFF. The DNA of the CDR3 is TGTGCCTGGAGTGTGAGGACTAATGAAAAACTGTTTTTT. The chain employs TRBV30 and TRBJ1-4; D call uncertain. With 0 bases removed from V and 2 bases from J, the gap between germline ends came to 4 bases. The CDR3 is made up of 13 amino acids. The germline V gene has CDR1 GTSNPN and CDR2 SVGIG (reference sequence).